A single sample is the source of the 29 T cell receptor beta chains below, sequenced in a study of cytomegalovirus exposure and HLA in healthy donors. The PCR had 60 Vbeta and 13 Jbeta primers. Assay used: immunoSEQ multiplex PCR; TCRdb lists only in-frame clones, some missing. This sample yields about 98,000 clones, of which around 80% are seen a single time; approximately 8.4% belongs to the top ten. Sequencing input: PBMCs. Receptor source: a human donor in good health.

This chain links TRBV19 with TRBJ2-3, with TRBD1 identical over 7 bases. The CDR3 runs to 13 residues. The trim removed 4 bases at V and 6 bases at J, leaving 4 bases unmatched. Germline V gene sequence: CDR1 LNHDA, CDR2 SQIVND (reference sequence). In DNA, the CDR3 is TGTGCCAGTAGTACACAGGGGTTCGATACGCAGTATTTT. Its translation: CASSTQGFDTQYF.

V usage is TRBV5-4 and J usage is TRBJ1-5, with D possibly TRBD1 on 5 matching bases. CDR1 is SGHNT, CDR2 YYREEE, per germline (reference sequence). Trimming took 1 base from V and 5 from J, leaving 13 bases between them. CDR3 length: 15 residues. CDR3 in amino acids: CASSLKRGLDQPQHF. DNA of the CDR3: TGTGCCAGCAGCTTGAAAAGGGGACTGGATCAGCCCCAGCATTTT.

The CDR3 reads CASSQDGRQGPGTEAFF. The CDR3 DNA reads as TGCGCCAGCAGCCAAGATGGGAGACAGGGGCCGGGCACTGAAGCTTTCTTT. This chain joins TRBV4-3 and TRBJ1-1, with 8 bases identical to TRBD1. The CDR3 runs to 17 residues. Germline V gene lookup returns CDR1 LGHNA and CDR2 YSLEER. J lost 4 bases, V lost 0 bases, and 10 bases had no gene match.

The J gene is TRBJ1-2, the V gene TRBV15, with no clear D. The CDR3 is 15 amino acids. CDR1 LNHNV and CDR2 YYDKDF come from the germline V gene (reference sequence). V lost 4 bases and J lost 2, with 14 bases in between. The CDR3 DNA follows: TGTGCCACCAGCACGAGCAACCCACTCAACTATGGCTACACCTTC. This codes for CATSTSNPLNYGYTF.

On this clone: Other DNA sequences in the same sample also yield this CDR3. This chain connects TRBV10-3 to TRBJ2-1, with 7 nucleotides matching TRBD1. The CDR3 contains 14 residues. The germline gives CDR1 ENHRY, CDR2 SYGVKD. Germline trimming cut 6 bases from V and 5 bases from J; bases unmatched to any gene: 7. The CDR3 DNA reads TGTGCCATCAGCAGCCGGGACAGAGACAATGAGCAGTTCTTC. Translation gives CAISSRDRDNEQFF.

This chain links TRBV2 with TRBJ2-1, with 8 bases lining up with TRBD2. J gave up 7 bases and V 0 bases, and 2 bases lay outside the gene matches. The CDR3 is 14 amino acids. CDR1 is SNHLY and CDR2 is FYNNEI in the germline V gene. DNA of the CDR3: TGTGCCAGCAGTGAAGCGCGGGGGGCTAATGAGCAGTTCTTC. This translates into CASSEARGANEQFF.

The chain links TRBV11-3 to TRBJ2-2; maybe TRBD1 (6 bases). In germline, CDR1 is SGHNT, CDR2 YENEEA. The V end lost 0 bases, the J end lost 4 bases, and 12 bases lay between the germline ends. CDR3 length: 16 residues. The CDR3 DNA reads TGTGCCAGCAGCTTAGATGGAGCAGGGGCCACCGGGGAGCTGTTTTTT. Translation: CASSLDGAGATGELFF.

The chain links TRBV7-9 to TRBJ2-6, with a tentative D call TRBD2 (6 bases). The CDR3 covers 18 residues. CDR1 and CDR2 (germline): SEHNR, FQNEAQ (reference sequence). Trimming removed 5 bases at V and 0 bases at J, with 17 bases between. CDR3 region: CASSPNSGLISGANVLTF. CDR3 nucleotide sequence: TGTGCCAGCAGCCCCAACTCGGGACTGATCTCTGGGGCCAACGTCCTGACTTTC. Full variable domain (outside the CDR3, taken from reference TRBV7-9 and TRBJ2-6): DTGVSQNPRHKITKRGQNVTFRCDPISEHNRLYWYRQTLGQGPEFLTYFQNEAQLEKSRLLSDRFSAERPKGSFSTLEIQRTEQGDSAMYLCASSPNSGLISGANVLTFGAGSRLTVL.

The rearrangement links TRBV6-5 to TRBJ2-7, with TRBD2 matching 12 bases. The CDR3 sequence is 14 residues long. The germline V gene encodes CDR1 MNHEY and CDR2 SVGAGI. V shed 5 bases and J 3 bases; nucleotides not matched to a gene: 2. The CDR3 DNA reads TGTGCCAGCAGTAGGACTAGCGGGGTCTACGAGCAGTACTTC. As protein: CASSRTSGVYEQYF.

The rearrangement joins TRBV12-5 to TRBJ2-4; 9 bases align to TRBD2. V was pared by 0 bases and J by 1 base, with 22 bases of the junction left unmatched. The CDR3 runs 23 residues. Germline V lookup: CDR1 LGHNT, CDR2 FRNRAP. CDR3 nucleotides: TGTGCTAGTGGTTTGGTACTAATCAGGGATGTGGCTAGCGGGGTAAAGGCCAAAAACATTCAGTACTTC. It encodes CASGLVLIRDVASGVKAKNIQYF.

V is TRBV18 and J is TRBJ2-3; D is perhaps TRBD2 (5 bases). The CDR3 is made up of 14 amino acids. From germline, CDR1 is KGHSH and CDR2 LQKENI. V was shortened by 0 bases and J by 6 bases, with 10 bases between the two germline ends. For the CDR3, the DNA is TGTGCCAGCTCACCACCGTCCCGCGGGGATACGCAGTATTTT. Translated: CASSPPSRGDTQYF.

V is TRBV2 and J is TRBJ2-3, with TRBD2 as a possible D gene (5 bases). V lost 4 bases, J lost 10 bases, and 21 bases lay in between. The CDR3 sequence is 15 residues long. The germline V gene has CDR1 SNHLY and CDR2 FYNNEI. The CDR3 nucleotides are TGTGCCAGCAGTGTAACAGACTATACACAGAGGGCGCAGTATTTT. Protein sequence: CASSVTDYTQRAQYF.

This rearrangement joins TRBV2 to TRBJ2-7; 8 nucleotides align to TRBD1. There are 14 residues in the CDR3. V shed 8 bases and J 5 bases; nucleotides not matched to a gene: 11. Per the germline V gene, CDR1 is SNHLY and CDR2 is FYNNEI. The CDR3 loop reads CASLSQGAFDEQYF. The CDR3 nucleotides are TGTGCCAGCCTATCCCAGGGGGCATTCGACGAGCAGTACTTC.

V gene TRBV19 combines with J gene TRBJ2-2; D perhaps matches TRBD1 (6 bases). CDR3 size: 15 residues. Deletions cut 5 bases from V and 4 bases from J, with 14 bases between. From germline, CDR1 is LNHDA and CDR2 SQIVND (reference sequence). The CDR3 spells CASSPRTDPTGELFF. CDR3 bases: TGTGCCAGTAGTCCAAGGACAGATCCCACCGGGGAGCTGTTTTTT.

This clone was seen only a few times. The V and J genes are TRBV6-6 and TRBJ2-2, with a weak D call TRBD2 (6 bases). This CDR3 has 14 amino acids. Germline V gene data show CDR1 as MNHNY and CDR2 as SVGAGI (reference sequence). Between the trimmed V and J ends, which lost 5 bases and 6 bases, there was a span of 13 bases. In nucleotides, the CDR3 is TGTGCCAGCAGTCTGCTAGCGACTGCCGGGGAGCTGTTTTTT. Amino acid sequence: CASSLLATAGELFF.

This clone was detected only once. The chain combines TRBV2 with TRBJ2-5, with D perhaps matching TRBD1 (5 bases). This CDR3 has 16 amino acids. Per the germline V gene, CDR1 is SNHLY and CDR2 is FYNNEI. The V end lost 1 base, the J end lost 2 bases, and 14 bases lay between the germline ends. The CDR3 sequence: CASSEGLTAVQETQYF. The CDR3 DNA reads TGTGCCAGCAGTGAAGGATTGACAGCAGTACAAGAGACCCAGTACTTC.

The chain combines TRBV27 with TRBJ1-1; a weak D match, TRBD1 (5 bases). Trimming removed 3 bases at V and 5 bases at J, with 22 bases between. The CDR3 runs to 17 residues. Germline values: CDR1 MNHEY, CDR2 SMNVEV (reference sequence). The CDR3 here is CASSLYLGSGGSTEAFF. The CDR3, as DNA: TGTGCCAGCAGTTTGTACTTGGGGAGTGGGGGGTCGACTGAAGCTTTCTTT.

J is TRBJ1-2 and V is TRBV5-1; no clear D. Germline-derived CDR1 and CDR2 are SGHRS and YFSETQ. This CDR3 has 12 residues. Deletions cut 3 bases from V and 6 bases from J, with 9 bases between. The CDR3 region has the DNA TGCGCCAGCAGCTCCCTGTTTAATGGCTACACCTTC. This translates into CASSSLFNGYTF. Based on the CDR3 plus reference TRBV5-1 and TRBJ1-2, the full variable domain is KAGVTQTPRYLIKTRGQQVTLSCSPISGHRSVSWYQQTPGQGLQFLFEYFSETQRNKGNFPGRFSGRQFSNSRSEMNVSTLELGDSALYLCASSSLFNGYTFGSGTRLTVV.

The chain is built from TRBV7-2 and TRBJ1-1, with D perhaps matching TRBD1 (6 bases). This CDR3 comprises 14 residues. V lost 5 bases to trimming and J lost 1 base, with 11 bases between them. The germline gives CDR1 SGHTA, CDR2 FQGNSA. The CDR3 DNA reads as TGTGCCAGCAGCCCGGACAGACGGAACACTGAAGCTTTCTTT. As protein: CASSPDRRNTEAFF.

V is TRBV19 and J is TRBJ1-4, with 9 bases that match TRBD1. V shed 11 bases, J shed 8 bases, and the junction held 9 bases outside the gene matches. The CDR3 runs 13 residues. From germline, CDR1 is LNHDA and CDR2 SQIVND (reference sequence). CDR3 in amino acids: CASTDRGREKLFF. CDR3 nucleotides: TGTGCCTCCACGGACAGGGGCAGGGAAAAACTGTTTTTT.

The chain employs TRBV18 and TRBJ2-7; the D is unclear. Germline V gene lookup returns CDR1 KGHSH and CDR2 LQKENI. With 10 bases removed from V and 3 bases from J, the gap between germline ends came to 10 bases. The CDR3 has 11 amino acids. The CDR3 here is CATPAGYEQYF. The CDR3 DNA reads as TGTGCCACGCCCGCCGGCTACGAGCAGTACTTC. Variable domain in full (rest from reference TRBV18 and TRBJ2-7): NAGVMQNPRHLVRRRGQEARLRCSPMKGHSHVYWYRQLPEEGLKFMVYLQKENIIDESGMPKERFSAEFPKEGPSILRIQQVVRGDSAAYFCATPAGYEQYFGPGTRLTVT.

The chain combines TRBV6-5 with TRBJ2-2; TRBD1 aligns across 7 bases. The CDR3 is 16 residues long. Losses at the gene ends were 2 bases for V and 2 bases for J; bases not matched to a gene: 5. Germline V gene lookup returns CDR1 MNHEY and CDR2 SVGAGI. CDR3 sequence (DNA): TGTGCCAGCAGTTACCTCGGGACAGATAACACCGGGGAGCTGTTTTTT. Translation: CASSYLGTDNTGELFF.

The CDR3 is CASSQVGTRNTGELFF. For the CDR3, the DNA is TGTGCCAGCAGCCAAGTGGGGACACGGAACACCGGGGAGCTGTTTTTT. This chain connects TRBV14 to TRBJ2-2; possibly TRBD1 for D (6 bases). This CDR3 has 16 residues. The germline V gene encodes CDR1 SGHDN and CDR2 FVKESK. V gave up 1 base and J gave up 1 base, with 10 bases separating them.

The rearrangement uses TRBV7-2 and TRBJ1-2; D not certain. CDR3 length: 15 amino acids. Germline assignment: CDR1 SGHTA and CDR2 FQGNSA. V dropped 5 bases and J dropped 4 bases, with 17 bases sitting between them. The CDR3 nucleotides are TGTGCCAGCAGCCGCCCCCCCGACACTTTCTATGGCTACACCTTC. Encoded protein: CASSRPPDTFYGYTF.

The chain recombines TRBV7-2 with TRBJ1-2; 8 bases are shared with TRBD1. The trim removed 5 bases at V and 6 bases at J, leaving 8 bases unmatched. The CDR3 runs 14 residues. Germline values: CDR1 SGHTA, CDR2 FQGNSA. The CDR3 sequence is CASSRRTGRDGYTF. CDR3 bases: TGTGCCAGCAGCCGGCGGACAGGGCGCGATGGCTACACCTTC.

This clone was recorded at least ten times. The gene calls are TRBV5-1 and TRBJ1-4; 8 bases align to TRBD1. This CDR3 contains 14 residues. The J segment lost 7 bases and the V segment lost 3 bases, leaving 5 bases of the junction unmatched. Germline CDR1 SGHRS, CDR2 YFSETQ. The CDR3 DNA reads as TGCGCCAGCAGCTGGACAGGGAGAAGTGAAAAACTGTTTTTT. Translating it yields CASSWTGRSEKLFF.

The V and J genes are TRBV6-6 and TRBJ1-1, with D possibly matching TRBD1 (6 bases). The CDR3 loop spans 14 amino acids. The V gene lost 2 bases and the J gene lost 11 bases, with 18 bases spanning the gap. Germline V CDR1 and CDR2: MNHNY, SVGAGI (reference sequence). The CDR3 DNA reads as TGTGCCAGCAGTTACGAGGAAGGGACACATCGGGCTTTCTTT. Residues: CASSYEEGTHRAFF.

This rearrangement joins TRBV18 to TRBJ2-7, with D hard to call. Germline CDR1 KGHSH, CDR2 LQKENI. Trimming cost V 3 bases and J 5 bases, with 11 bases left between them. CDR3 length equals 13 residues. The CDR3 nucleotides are TGTGCCAGCTCACCCACCCCAGGCCACGAGCAGTACTTC. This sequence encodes CASSPTPGHEQYF.

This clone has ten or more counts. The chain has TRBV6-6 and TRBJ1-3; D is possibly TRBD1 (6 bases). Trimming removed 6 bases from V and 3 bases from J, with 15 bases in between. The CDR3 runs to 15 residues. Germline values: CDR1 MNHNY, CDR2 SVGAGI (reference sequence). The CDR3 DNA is TGTGCCAGCAGGGCGGGGGCGAGAAGTGGAAACACCATATATTTT. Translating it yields CASRAGARSGNTIYF.